The 5 T cell receptor beta chains presented below share a single source sample, sequenced in a study of T cell changes during pregnancy in multiple sclerosis (dated by TCRdb to between 2018 and 2021). The library was made by the immunoSEQ multiplex PCR assay. Held by TCRdb, this immuneACCESS table contains in-frame sequences only and omits some clones. Under half of the omission traces to an unresolved V gene where checked; the cause of the rest is unknown. This sample gives nearly 60,000 clones in total; roughly 89% of them show up just once. About 0.49% of the sample is taken by the ten largest. The sequenced sample was CD4+ T cells from peripheral blood mononuclear cells, obtained after pregnancy. All receptors derive from a female donor in good health, enrolled as a control in a pregnancy study.

The V call is TRBV5-6, the J call TRBJ1-6; 7 nucleotides agree with TRBD1. Looked up from germline, CDR1 is SGHDT and CDR2 is YYEEEE. With V trimmed by 0 bases and J by 7 bases, 4 bases remained unmatched. The CDR3 totals 15 residues. The DNA of the CDR3 is TGTGCCAGCAGCTTGGGACAGGGCGGGAATTCACCCCTCCACTTT. Its translation is CASSLGQGGNSPLHF.

The rearrangement joins TRBV4-1 to TRBJ2-2, with 10 bases aligning to TRBD1. The V segment lost 5 bases and the J segment 6 bases; nucleotides outside the gene matches: 6. This CDR3 has 15 residues. CDR1 is MGHRA and CDR2 is YSYEKL in the germline V gene. The CDR3 DNA reads TGCGCCAGCAGCGATTTGACAGGGGGCTCCGGGGAGCTGTTTTTT. Amino acids: CASSDLTGGSGELFF.

V usage is TRBV10-3 and J usage is TRBJ2-7; TRBD1 matches at 7 bases. The V gene's germline CDR1 is ENHRY and CDR2 SYGVKD. This CDR3 is built from 13 residues. After removal of 6 bases from V and 2 bases from J, the junction contained 4 bases not matched to a gene. CDR3 residues: CAIRDRPTYEQYF. DNA for the CDR3: TGTGCCATCAGGGACAGGCCGACCTACGAGCAGTACTTC.

The J gene is TRBJ2-1, the V gene TRBV11-2, with D maybe TRBD1 (6 bases). Per the germline V gene, CDR1 is SGHAT and CDR2 is FQNNGV. The CDR3 is 13 residues long. Trimming pared 5 bases from V and 10 bases from J, leaving 15 bases between. CDR3: CASSASRGNEQFF. CDR3 coding DNA: TGTGCCAGCAGCGCTAGTAGGGGGAACGAGCAGTTCTTC.

V gene TRBV29-1 combines with J gene TRBJ1-3; D gene unclear. This CDR3 has 14 residues. Trimming removed 6 bases at V and 1 base at J, with 13 bases between. CDR1 is SQVTM and CDR2 is ANQGSEA in the germline V gene. CDR3 sequence (DNA): TGCAGCGTGAGCGAGACGGGTTCTGGAAACACCATATATTTT. Translated: CSVSETGSGNTIYF.